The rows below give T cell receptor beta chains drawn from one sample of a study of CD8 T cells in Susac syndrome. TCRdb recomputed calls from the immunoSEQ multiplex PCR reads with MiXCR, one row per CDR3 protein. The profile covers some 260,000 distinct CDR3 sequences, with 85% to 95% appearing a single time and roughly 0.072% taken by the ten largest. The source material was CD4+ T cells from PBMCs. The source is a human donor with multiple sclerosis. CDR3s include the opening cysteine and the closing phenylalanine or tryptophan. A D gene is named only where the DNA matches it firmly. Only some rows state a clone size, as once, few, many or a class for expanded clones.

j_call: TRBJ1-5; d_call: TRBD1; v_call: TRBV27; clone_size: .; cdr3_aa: CASRTGTGHNQPQHF; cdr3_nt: TGTGCCAGCAGAACCGGGACAGGACACAATCAGCCCCAGCATTTT
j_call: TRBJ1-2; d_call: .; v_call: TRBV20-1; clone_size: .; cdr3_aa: CSARDEGPYGYTF; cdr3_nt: TGCAGTGCTAGAGATGAAGGTCCCTATGGCTACACCTTC
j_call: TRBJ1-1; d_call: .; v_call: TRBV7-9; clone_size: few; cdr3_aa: CASSSYRNTEAFF; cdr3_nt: TGTGCCAGCAGCTCCTACAGGAACACTGAAGCTTTCTTT
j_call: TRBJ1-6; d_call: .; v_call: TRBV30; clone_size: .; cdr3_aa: CAWSGTGIQPLHF; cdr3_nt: TGTGCCTGGAGCGGGACGGGGATTCAACCCCTCCACTTT
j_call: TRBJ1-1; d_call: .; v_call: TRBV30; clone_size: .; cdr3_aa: CAWSAGGDGTEAFF; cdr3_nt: TGTGCCTGGAGCGCGGGGGGCGATGGCACTGAAGCTTTCTTT
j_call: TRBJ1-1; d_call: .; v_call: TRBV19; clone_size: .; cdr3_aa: CASTRRGGTEAFF; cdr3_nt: TGTGCCAGTACCCGGAGGGGAGGCACTGAAGCTTTCTTT
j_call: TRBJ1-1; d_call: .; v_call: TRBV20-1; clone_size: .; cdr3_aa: CRADRNTEAFF; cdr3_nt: TGCAGGGCGGACAGGAACACTGAAGCTTTCTTT
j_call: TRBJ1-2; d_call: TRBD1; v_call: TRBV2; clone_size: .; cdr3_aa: CASSVEGGRNNYGYTF; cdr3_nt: TGTGCCAGCAGTGTGGAAGGGGGCCGGAACAACTATGGCTACACCTTC
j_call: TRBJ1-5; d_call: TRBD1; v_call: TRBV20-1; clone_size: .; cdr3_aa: CSARAPGQSYQPQHF; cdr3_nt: TGCAGTGCTAGGGCCCCGGGACAGAGCTATCAGCCCCAGCATTTT
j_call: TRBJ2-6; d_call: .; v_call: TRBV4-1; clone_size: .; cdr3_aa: CASSGWDPPGANVLTF; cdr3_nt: TGCGCCAGCTCAGGATGGGATCCACCCGGGGCCAACGTCCTGACTTTC
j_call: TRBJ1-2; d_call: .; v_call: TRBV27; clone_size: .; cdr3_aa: CASSSQPRRGYTF; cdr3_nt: TGTGCCAGCAGTTCACAACCACGCCGGGGCTACACCTTC
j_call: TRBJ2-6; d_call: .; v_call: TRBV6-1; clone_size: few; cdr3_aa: CASGPSAGVLTF; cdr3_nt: TGTGCCAGCGGTCCGTCTGCCGGGGTCCTGACTTTC
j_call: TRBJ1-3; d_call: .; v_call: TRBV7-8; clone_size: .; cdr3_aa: CASSREIQGGNTIYF; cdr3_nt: TGTGCCAGCAGCCGAGAGATACAGGGTGGAAACACCATATATTTT
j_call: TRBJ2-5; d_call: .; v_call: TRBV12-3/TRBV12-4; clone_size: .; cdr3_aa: CASSLGRGIGETQYF; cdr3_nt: TGTGCCAGCAGTTTAGGCAGGGGTATTGGAGAGACCCAGTACTTC
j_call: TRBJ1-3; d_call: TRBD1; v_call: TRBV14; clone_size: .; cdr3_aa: CASSFGTGTTNTIYF; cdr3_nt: TGTGCCAGCAGCTTCGGGACAGGGACTACAAACACCATATATTTT
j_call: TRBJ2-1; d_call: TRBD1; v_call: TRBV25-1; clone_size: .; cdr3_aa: CASRKQGNHNEQFF; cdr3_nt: TGTGCCAGCAGGAAACAGGGGAACCACAATGAGCAGTTCTTC
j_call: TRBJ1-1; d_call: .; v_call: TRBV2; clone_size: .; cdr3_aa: CASSGLWNTEAFF; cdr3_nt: TGTGCCAGCAGTGGGCTATGGAACACTGAAGCTTTCTTT
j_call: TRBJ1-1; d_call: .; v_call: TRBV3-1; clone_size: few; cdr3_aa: CASSLMGTEAFF; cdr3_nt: TGTGCCAGCAGCCTCATGGGGACTGAAGCTTTCTTT
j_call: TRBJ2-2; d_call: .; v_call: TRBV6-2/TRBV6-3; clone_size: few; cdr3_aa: CASSPSGNTGELFF; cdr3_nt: TGTGCCAGCAGCCCCTCGGGGAACACCGGGGAGCTGTTTTTT
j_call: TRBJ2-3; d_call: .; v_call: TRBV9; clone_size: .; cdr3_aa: CASSSLLAGPREGGPTDTQYF; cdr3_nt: TGTGCCAGCAGTTCCCTCCTGGCAGGGCCAAGAGAAGGGGGGCCGACAGATACGCAGTATTTT
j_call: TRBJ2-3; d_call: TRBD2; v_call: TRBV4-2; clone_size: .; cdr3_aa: CASSQEVALGGATRTQYF; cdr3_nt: TGTGCCAGCAGCCAAGAGGTGGCTCTCGGGGGGGCGACAAGGACGCAGTATTTT
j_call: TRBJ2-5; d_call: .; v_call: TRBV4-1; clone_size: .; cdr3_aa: CASSPYPGSVRETQYF; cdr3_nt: TGCGCCAGCAGCCCCTACCCAGGGTCGGTACGAGAGACCCAGTACTTC
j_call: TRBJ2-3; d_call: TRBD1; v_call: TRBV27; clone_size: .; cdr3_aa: CASREQGARSTDTQYF; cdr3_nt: TGTGCCAGCAGGGAGCAGGGGGCGCGTAGCACAGATACGCAGTATTTT
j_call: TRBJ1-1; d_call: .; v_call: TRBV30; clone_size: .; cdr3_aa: CAWSAGARAFF; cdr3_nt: TGTGCCTGGAGCGCCGGAGCAAGGGCTTTCTTT
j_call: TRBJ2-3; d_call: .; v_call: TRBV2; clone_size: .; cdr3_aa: CASKAHSSTDTQYF; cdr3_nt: TGTGCCAGCAAAGCGCACTCCAGCACAGATACGCAGTATTTT
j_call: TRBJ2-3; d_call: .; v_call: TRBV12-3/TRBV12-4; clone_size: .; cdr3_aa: CASSLARSDTQYF; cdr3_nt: TGTGCCAGCAGTTTAGCTCGGTCAGATACGCAGTATTTT
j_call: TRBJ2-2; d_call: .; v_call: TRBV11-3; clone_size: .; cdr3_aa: CASSSGLENTGELFF; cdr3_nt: TGTGCCAGCAGCTCGGGACTCGAAAACACCGGGGAGCTGTTTTTT
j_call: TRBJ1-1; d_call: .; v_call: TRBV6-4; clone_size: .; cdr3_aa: CASRHDLRDTEAFF; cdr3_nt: TGTGCCAGCAGACACGACCTACGAGACACTGAAGCTTTCTTT
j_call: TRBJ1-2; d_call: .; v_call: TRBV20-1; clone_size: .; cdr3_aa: CSARVPGTASTF; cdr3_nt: TGCAGTGCTAGAGTTCCCGGGACGGCCTCAACCTTC
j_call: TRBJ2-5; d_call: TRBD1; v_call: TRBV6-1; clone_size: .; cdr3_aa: CATRDSKETQYF; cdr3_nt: TGTGCCACCCGGGACAGCAAAGAGACCCAGTACTTC
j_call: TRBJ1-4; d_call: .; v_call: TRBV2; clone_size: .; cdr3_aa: CAGALDATNEKLFF; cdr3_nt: TGTGCCGGGGCACTAGACGCAACTAATGAAAAACTGTTTTTT
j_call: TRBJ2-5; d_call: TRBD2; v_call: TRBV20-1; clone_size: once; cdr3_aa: CSAAGGGALETQYF; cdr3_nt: TGCAGTGCTGCGGGGGGAGGGGCGCTGGAGACCCAGTACTTC
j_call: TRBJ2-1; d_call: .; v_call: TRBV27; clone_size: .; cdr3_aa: CASSLSPQPGPYNEQFF; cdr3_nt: TGTGCCAGCAGTTTATCCCCACAGCCTGGCCCCTACAATGAGCAGTTCTTC
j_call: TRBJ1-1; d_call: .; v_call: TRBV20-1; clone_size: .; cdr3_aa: CSARDPRSVTEAFF; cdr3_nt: TGCAGTGCTAGAGATCCTCGGTCGGTCACTGAAGCTTTCTTT
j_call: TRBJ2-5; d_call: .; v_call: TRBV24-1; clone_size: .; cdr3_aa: CATSVGEETQYF; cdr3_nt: TGTGCCACCAGTGTAGGAGAAGAGACCCAGTACTTC
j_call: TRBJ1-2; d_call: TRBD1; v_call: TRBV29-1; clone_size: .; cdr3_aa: CSVESRGNYGYTF; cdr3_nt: TGCAGCGTTGAATCCAGGGGGAACTATGGCTACACCTTC
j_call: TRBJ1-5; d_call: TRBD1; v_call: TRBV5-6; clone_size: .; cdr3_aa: CASSLGLTGEQPQHF; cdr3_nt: TGTGCCAGCAGCTTGGGGTTGACAGGGGAGCAGCCCCAGCATTTT
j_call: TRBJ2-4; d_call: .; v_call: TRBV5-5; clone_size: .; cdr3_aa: CASSATGAKNIQYF; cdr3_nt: TGTGCCAGCAGCGCCACAGGGGCCAAAAACATTCAGTACTTC
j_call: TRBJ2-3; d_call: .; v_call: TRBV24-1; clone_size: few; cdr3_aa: CATSVGDTQYF; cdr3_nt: TGTGCCACCAGTGTTGGGGATACGCAGTATTTT
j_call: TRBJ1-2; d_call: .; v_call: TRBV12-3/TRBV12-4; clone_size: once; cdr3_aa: CASSFSGGYTF; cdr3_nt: TGTGCCAGCAGTTTTTCGGGAGGCTACACCTTC
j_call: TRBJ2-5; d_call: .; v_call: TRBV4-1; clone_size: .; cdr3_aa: CASSWLGKETQYF; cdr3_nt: TGCGCCAGCAGCTGGCTGGGAAAAGAGACCCAGTACTTC
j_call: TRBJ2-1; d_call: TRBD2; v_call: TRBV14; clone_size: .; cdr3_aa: CASSPRTSGRANNEQFF; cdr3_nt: TGTGCCAGCAGCCCCCGGACTAGCGGGAGGGCCAACAATGAGCAGTTCTTC
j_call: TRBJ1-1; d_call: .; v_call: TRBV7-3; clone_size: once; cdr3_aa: CASSFQGRNTEAFF; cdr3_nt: TGTGCCAGCAGCTTCCAGGGGCGGAACACTGAAGCTTTCTTT
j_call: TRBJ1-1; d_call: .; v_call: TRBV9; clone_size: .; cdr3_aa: CASSSQDKGGTEAFF; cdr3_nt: TGTGCCAGCAGCTCTCAGGACAAAGGGGGCACTGAAGCTTTCTTT
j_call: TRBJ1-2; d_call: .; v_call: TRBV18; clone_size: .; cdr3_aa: CASSPQEDRGGYTF; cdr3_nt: TGTGCCAGCTCACCACAGGAGGACAGAGGAGGCTACACCTTC
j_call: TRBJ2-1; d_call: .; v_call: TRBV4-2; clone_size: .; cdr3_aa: CASSQSWQGAYNEQFF; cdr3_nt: TGTGCCAGCAGCCAAAGCTGGCAGGGAGCCTACAATGAGCAGTTCTTC
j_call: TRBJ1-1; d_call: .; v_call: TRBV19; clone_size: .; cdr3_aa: CASRWAGVDTETFF; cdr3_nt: TGTGCCAGTAGATGGGCCGGGGTGGACACTGAAACTTTCTTT
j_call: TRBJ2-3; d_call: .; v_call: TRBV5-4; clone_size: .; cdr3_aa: CASSLPRDTQYF; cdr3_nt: TGTGCCAGCAGCTTGCCCAGAGATACGCAGTATTTT
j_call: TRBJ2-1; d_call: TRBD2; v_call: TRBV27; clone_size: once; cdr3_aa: CASRGLSGGAVDEQFF; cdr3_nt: TGTGCCAGCAGGGGGTTAAGCGGGGGGGCGGTCGATGAGCAGTTCTTC
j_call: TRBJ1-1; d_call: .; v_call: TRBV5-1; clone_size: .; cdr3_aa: CASSAGTQGGTEAFF; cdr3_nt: TGCGCCAGCAGCGCGGGTACGCAGGGCGGGACTGAAGCTTTCTTT
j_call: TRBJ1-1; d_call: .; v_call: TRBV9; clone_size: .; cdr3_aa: CASSVAGEVTEAFF; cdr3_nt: TGTGCCAGCAGCGTAGCAGGGGAGGTCACTGAAGCTTTCTTT
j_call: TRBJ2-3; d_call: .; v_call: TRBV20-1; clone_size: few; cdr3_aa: CSAHTGDTQYF; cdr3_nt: TGCAGTGCTCACACGGGAGATACGCAGTATTTT
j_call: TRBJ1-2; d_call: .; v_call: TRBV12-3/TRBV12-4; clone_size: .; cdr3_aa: CASSPGGRGYGYTF; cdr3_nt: TGTGCCAGCAGCCCAGGTGGGAGGGGCTATGGCTACACCTTC
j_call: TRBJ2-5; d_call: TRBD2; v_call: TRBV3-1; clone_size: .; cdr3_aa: CASSPGGAQYF; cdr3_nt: TGTGCCAGCAGCCCCGGGGGGGCCCAGTACTTC
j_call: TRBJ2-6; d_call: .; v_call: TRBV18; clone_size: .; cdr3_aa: CASSPSQSGANVLIF; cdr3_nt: TGTGCCAGCTCACCATCCCAATCTGGGGCCAACGTCCTGATTTTC